What follows are 29 T cell receptor beta chains derived from one specimen sequenced in a study of shared clonotypes between healthy human individuals. Naive CD8 populations comprised CD45RO-negative cells positively selected for CCR7, excluding terminally differentiated effector memory CD45RA+ cells. Repertoires were generated with immunoSEQ multiplex PCR, while TCRdb's copy carries only in-frame clones and drops some. The sample has about 580,000 clones; 98% are singletons. The specimen was naive CD8+ T cells sorted from blood. These receptors were collected from a man aged 30-40 years in good health.

The chain employs TRBV7-9 and TRBJ2-7; possibly TRBD2 for D (5 bases). The CDR3 sequence is 14 residues long. The V gene lost 5 bases and the J gene lost 2 bases, with 13 bases spanning the gap. CDR1 is SEHNR, CDR2 FQNEAQ, per germline (reference sequence). CDR3 region: CASSATRFPYEQYF. DNA for the CDR3: TGTGCCAGCAGCGCCACTAGATTCCCCTACGAGCAGTACTTC.

The V and J genes are TRBV7-9 and TRBJ2-2, with 10 bases identical to TRBD2. The CDR3 length is 17 residues. The trim removed 5 bases at V and 7 bases at J, leaving 13 bases unmatched. Germline CDR1 and CDR2: SEHNR and FQNEAQ (reference sequence). CDR3 sequence (DNA): TGTGCCAGCAGCCCCAGTACGCTAGCGGGAGAGAGCGGGGAGCTGTTTTTT. Protein sequence: CASSPSTLAGESGELFF.

This rearrangement joins TRBV11-3 to TRBJ2-3; D unclear. The V gene's germline CDR1 is SGHNT and CDR2 YENEEA. Between the trimmed V and J ends, which lost 6 bases and 0 bases, there was a span of 1 base. This CDR3 spans 11 amino acids. The CDR3 is CASSSTDTQYF. DNA of the CDR3: TGTGCCAGCAGTAGCACAGATACGCAGTATTTT.

The genes are TRBV9 and TRBJ2-6; D uncertain. CDR1 is SGDLS and CDR2 is YYNGEE in the germline V gene. Trimming took off 3 bases at V and 2 bases at J, with 9 bases between the two ends. This CDR3 spans 15 amino acids. This chain's CDR3 is CASSGEWPGANVLTF. DNA of the CDR3: TGTGCCAGCAGCGGCGAATGGCCTGGGGCCAACGTCCTGACTTTC.

The chain couples TRBV10-3 to TRBJ2-2; 11 bases align to TRBD2. This CDR3 comprises 15 residues. Trimming at V came to 3 bases and at J to 6 bases, leaving 3 bases not matched to a gene. The germline gives CDR1 ENHRY, CDR2 SYGVKD. The CDR3, as DNA: TGTGCCATCAGTGACCCACTAGCGGGAGCCGGGGAGCTGTTTTTT. Protein sequence: CAISDPLAGAGELFF.

The chain joins TRBV5-4 to TRBJ2-2; the D is unclear. The CDR3 covers 15 residues. The germline V and J ends were trimmed by 1 base and 1 base, with 8 bases remaining between them. Germline CDR1 and CDR2: SGHNT and YYREEE (reference sequence). CDR3 bases: TGTGCCAGCAGCTTGATCCAGTTGAACACCGGGGAGCTGTTTTTT. This sequence encodes CASSLIQLNTGELFF.

V gene TRBV9 combines with J gene TRBJ2-2; 7 nucleotides agree with TRBD1. The V segment lost 3 bases and the J segment 4 bases; nucleotides outside the gene matches: 3. The CDR3 extends over 14 amino acids. Germline CDR1 and CDR2: SGDLS and YYNGEE. The CDR3 loop is CASSGQGTTGELFF. In DNA form, the CDR3 reads TGTGCCAGCAGCGGACAGGGTACCACCGGGGAGCTGTTTTTT.

Only one count was recorded for this clone. The chain couples TRBV10-2 to TRBJ2-1; D possibly corresponds to TRBD2 (5 bases). The CDR3 covers 13 residues. V was cut by 6 bases and J by 12 bases, with 18 bases left in between. Germline-derived CDR1 and CDR2 are WSHSY and SAAADI. The CDR3 region is CASSAILFEGQFF. The CDR3, as DNA: TGCGCCAGCAGCGCCATCCTTTTTGAGGGGCAGTTCTTC.

This chain uses TRBV14 with TRBJ2-7; TRBD2 might be the D (6 bases). CDR1 SGHDN and CDR2 FVKESK come from the germline V gene. V lost 4 bases and J lost 0, with 10 bases in between. There are 14 residues in the CDR3. The CDR3 region is CASSRGTSSYEQYF. The DNA for the CDR3 is TGTGCCAGCAGCCGCGGGACGAGCTCCTACGAGCAGTACTTC.

The chain is built from TRBV19 and TRBJ2-7; D unresolved. The CDR3 sequence is 15 residues long. V shed 5 bases and J shed 3 bases, with 17 bases lying between them. CDR1 is LNHDA, CDR2 SQIVND, per germline (reference sequence). In DNA form, the CDR3 reads TGTGCCAGTAGTTCCACGGCAGGCTTTTTCTACGAGCAGTACTTC. It yields the protein CASSSTAGFFYEQYF.

The genes are TRBV11-2 and TRBJ2-4; a weak D match, TRBD2 (5 bases). The V end was cut by 6 bases, the J end by 0 bases, with 9 bases between. The CDR3 length is 14 residues. Germline CDR1 reads SGHAT; CDR2 reads FQNNGV. CDR3 region: CASRPEVAKNIQYF. The CDR3 DNA is TGTGCCAGCAGGCCGGAGGTAGCCAAAAACATTCAGTACTTC.

Remarks on this clone: Its ends do not fully match the called genes, so a read error is possible. The chain employs TRBV11-3 and TRBJ2-7; no clear D gene. Germline-derived CDR1 and CDR2 are SGHNT and YENEEA. The CDR3 sequence is 10 residues long. This CDR3 is CASSLRRVNF. As DNA, the CDR3 is TGTGCCAGCAGCTTACGTCGCGTCAACTTC.

The CDR3 sequence is CASSPLEAMNTEAFF. CDR3 nucleotide sequence: TGCGCCAGCAGCCCCTTGGAGGCCATGAACACTGAAGCTTTCTTT. The chain combines TRBV4-1 with TRBJ1-1; D ambiguous. Germline loops: CDR1 MGHRA, CDR2 YSYEKL. This CDR3 has 15 amino acids. Trimming removed 4 bases from V and 0 bases from J, with 12 bases in between.

This clone has a single count. The chain employs TRBV29-1 and TRBJ2-1; D not certain. Germline-derived CDR1 and CDR2 are SQVTM and ANQGSEA. V was shortened by 8 bases and J by 0 bases, with 8 bases between the two germline ends. The CDR3 is 12 amino acids. Here the CDR3 reads CSFEGSYNEQFF. In nucleotides, the CDR3 is TGCAGCTTCGAAGGCTCCTACAATGAGCAGTTCTTC.

The rearrangement uses TRBV7-8 and TRBJ2-2, with D uncertain. Trimming left V 5 bases short and J 3 bases short, with 4 bases between. This CDR3 is built from 12 residues. CDR1 SGHVS and CDR2 FQNEAQ come from the germline V gene. The CDR3 nucleotides are TGTGCCAGCAGCCCTGACACCGGGGAGCTGTTTTTT. Its protein product is CASSPDTGELFF.

The chain employs TRBV4-1 and TRBJ2-7, with D tentatively TRBD1 (5 bases). CDR3 length: 17 amino acids. V was clipped by 6 bases and J by 2 bases, with 23 bases between them. From germline, CDR1 is MGHRA and CDR2 YSYEKL. The CDR3: CASSQGMVAEDPYEQYF. DNA for the CDR3: TGCGCCAGCAGTCAGGGCATGGTAGCCGAAGATCCCTACGAGCAGTACTTC.

The rearrangement joins TRBV5-1 to TRBJ2-7; 10 bases map to TRBD2. The germline gives CDR1 SGHRS, CDR2 YFSETQ. This CDR3 has 15 residues. V lost 0 bases and J lost 5; bases outside the gene matches: 5. The chain's CDR3 is CASSLGTSGINEQYF. CDR3 in DNA: TGCGCCAGCAGCTTGGGCACTAGCGGGATCAACGAGCAGTACTTC.

Concerning this clone: This sample also contains other DNA sequences that code for the same CDR3. The chain recombines TRBV9 with TRBJ2-7; D is ambiguous. This CDR3 has 13 residues. Germline V gives CDR1 SGDLS, CDR2 YYNGEE. V lost 0 bases and J lost 3, with 7 bases in between. The CDR3 sequence: CASSVGEFYEQYF. The CDR3 DNA reads as TGTGCCAGCAGCGTAGGAGAGTTCTACGAGCAGTACTTC.

Of note for this clone: Other DNA sequences in the same sample also yield this CDR3. The rearrangement uses TRBV2 and TRBJ1-1, with 8 bases lining up with TRBD1. The CDR3 contains 12 residues. Unmatched junction bases numbered 0, after V lost 8 bases and J lost 1 base. The V gene's germline CDR1 is SNHLY and CDR2 FYNNEI. CDR3 nucleotides: TGTGCCAGCGGACAGGGGAACACTGAAGCTTTCTTT. Its translation: CASGQGNTEAFF.

The chain employs TRBV18 and TRBJ1-1, with D perhaps TRBD1 (6 bases). The CDR3 has 16 residues. V lost 0 bases to trimming and J lost 1 base, with 12 bases between them. The V gene's germline CDR1 is KGHSH and CDR2 LQKENI. Written as DNA, the CDR3 is TGTGCCAGCTCACCACCGCGAGGGGGGAGGAACACTGAAGCTTTCTTT. Encoded protein: CASSPPRGGRNTEAFF.

This sequence joins TRBV5-1 and TRBJ2-7; D is possibly TRBD2 (6 bases). The CDR3 is 15 residues long. Germline V gene sequence: CDR1 SGHRS, CDR2 YFSETQ. V gave up 0 bases and J gave up 3 bases, with 13 bases separating them. The CDR3 DNA sequence: TGCGCCAGCAGCTTGGTGGGGGGACCCCGCTACGAGCAGTACTTC. It specifies CASSLVGGPRYEQYF.

The chain employs TRBV19 and TRBJ2-1; TRBD2 aligns across 9 bases. The CDR3 is 15 amino acids. Per germline, CDR1 LNHDA and CDR2 SQIVND (reference sequence). V shed 2 bases and J 7 bases; nucleotides not matched to a gene: 6. This CDR3 is CASSISASGKNEQFF. CDR3 DNA: TGTGCCAGTAGTATATCGGCTAGCGGGAAAAATGAGCAGTTCTTC.

The chain has TRBV9 and TRBJ1-2; 8 nucleotides agree with TRBD1. J lost 4 bases, V lost 3 bases, and 8 bases had no gene match. Germline values: CDR1 SGDLS, CDR2 YYNGEE. The CDR3 consists of 15 residues. CDR3 sequence reads: CASSEGGDRGYGYTF. CDR3 bases: TGTGCCAGCAGCGAGGGGGGAGACAGGGGCTATGGCTACACCTTC. Full variable domain (outside the CDR3, taken from reference TRBV9 and TRBJ1-2): DSGVTQTPKHLITATGQRVTLRCSPRSGDLSVYWYQQSLDQGLQFLIQYYNGEERAKGNILERFSAQQFPDLHSELNLSSLELGDSALYFCASSEGGDRGYGYTFGSGTRLTVV.

This chain joins TRBV7-9 and TRBJ2-1; 12 bases map to TRBD2. Trimming cost V 7 bases and J 0 bases; bases outside gene matches: 13. The CDR3 runs 19 residues. Per the germline V gene, CDR1 is SEHNR and CDR2 is FQNEAQ (reference sequence). The CDR3 here is CASITRELAGGLSYNEQFF. CDR3 in DNA: TGTGCCAGCATCACGAGGGAACTAGCGGGAGGCCTCTCCTACAATGAGCAGTTCTTC.

The chain recombines TRBV9 with TRBJ2-3, with TRBD2 matching 8 bases. Trimming took 5 bases from V and 0 from J; bases not matched to a gene: 8. The CDR3 spans 16 residues. CDR1 SGDLS and CDR2 YYNGEE come from the germline V gene. CDR3 coding DNA: TGTGCCAGCAGTGGGACTAGTCCACCTAGCACAGATACGCAGTATTTT. Protein product: CASSGTSPPSTDTQYF.

V is TRBV29-1 and J is TRBJ2-4, with 8 positions matching TRBD1. CDR3 length equals 14 residues. Trimming at V came to 7 bases and at J to 0 bases, leaving 5 bases not matched to a gene. The V gene's germline CDR1 is SQVTM and CDR2 ANQGSEA. The DNA of the CDR3 is TGCAGCGCATGGACAGGGATAGCCAAAAACATTCAGTACTTC. Its protein is CSAWTGIAKNIQYF. Based on the CDR3 plus reference TRBV29-1 and TRBJ2-4, the full variable domain is SAVISQKPSRDICQRGTSLTIQCQVDSQVTMMFWYRQQPGQSLTLIATANQGSEATYESGFVIDKFPISRPNLTFSTLTVSNMSPEDSSIYLCSAWTGIAKNIQYFGAGTRLSVL.

This clone occurred once. CDR3 sequence: CASQEGGMGGANVLTF. Here the CDR3 DNA reads TGCGCCTCACAAGAAGGGGGGATGGGAGGGGCCAACGTCCTGACTTTC. The chain carries TRBV10-2 and TRBJ2-6; D may correspond to TRBD1 or TRBD2 (6 bases each). Germline-derived CDR1 and CDR2 are WSHSY and SAAADI. This CDR3 is built from 16 residues. Trimming removed 11 bases from V and 4 bases from J, with 21 bases in between.

V usage is TRBV5-4 and J usage is TRBJ2-1; 12 nucleotides match TRBD2. Unmatched junction bases numbered 7, after V lost 6 bases and J lost 6 bases. The CDR3 loop spans 15 amino acids. Germline V lookup: CDR1 SGHNT, CDR2 YYREEE (reference sequence). The CDR3 sequence: CASTELAGGPNEQFF. The CDR3, as DNA: TGTGCCAGCACCGAACTAGCGGGAGGTCCCAATGAGCAGTTCTTC.

The genes are TRBV11-2 and TRBJ2-7, with 11 bases matching TRBD2. This CDR3 has 18 amino acids. V dropped 4 bases and J dropped 0; count of bases not matched to a gene: 11. Germline CDR1 and CDR2: SGHAT and FQNNGV. The CDR3 sequence is CASSSYLSSGRFSYEQYF. In nucleotides, the CDR3 is TGTGCCAGCAGCTCCTACCTCTCTAGCGGGAGGTTCTCCTACGAGCAGTACTTC.